A single sample is the source of the 25 T cell receptor beta chains below, sequenced in a study of a mutant IDH1 vaccine in newly diagnosed glioma. Their cognate antigens are unknown. Time point reported: week 11, during vaccination. Topical imiquimod was applied with each vaccine dose, which held 300 ug of mutant IDH1 20-mer peptide. Here immunoSEQ multiplex PCR was the method, and the copy in TCRdb shows in-frame clones only, minus some. Among about 30,000 clones listed, 75% to 85% were seen once. This sample comprised PBMCs, obtained from a glioma patient whose treatment included an IDH1 peptide vaccine. The receptors shown here come from a man aged 30-40 years with glioma.

The V call is TRBV7-2, the J call TRBJ2-7; tentatively, D is TRBD2 (5 bases). This CDR3 is built from 14 residues. Germline CDR1 is SGHTA and CDR2 is FQGNSA. The ends were cut back, 2 bases at V and 5 bases at J, with 13 bases in the middle. The CDR3 DNA sequence: TGTGCCAGCAGCTTACTGGGAGTATTGGACGAGCAGTACTTC. This codes for CASSLLGVLDEQYF. The variable domain in full, with the rest retrieved from reference TRBV7-2 and TRBJ2-7, is GAGVSQSPSNKVTEKGKDVELRCDPISGHTALYWYRQSLGQGLEFLIYFQGNSAPDKSGLPSDRFSAERTGGSVSTLTIQRTQQEDSAVYLCASSLLGVLDEQYFGPGTRLTVT.

The V call is TRBV9, the J call TRBJ1-2; perhaps TRBD1 as D (5 bases). The V and J ends lost 6 bases and 2 bases respectively, with 8 bases between them. This CDR3 region has 12 residues. Germline V CDR1 and CDR2: SGDLS, YYNGEE. This CDR3 reads CASNRQNYGYTF. CDR3 coding DNA: TGTGCCAGCAACAGACAGAACTATGGCTACACCTTC.

This chain connects TRBV27 to TRBJ2-1; a possible D gene is TRBD1 (5 bases). Germline assignment: CDR1 MNHEY and CDR2 SMNVEV (reference sequence). Trimming pared 4 bases from V and 8 bases from J, leaving 12 bases between. The CDR3 is made up of 13 amino acids. The CDR3 protein is CASSSTIGDEQFF. CDR3 sequence (DNA): TGTGCCAGCAGTTCGACCATAGGGGATGAGCAGTTCTTC.

This chain uses TRBV11-2 with TRBJ2-3; 9 bases align to TRBD1. Unmatched junction bases numbered 7, after V lost 6 bases and J lost 0 bases. The CDR3 runs to 16 residues. Germline lookup yields CDR1 SGHAT and CDR2 FQNNGV. This CDR3 is CASRLGTGLSTDTQYF. For the CDR3, the DNA is TGTGCCAGCAGACTCGGGACAGGGTTGAGCACAGATACGCAGTATTTT.

This clone was picked up a small number of times. V and J are TRBV7-2 and TRBJ2-3; D unclear. CDR3 size: 16 residues. Germline V gene lookup returns CDR1 SGHTA and CDR2 FQGNSA. V was cut by 3 bases and J by 1 base, with 14 bases left in between. The CDR3 loop is CASSFLSSSGTDTQYF. DNA of the CDR3: TGTGCCAGCAGCTTTCTCTCCAGCTCGGGCACAGATACGCAGTATTTT.

This clone has only one observation. The chain combines TRBV19 with TRBJ1-1; 9 bases are a match to TRBD1. The junction had 9 bases not matched to a gene; V was cut back by 0 bases and J by 1 base. The CDR3 has 18 residues. From germline, CDR1 is LNHDA and CDR2 SQIVND (reference sequence). CDR3 bases: TGTGCCAGTAGTATAGATTATCGGGACAGGGAGGAGAACACTGAAGCTTTCTTT. This codes for CASSIDYRDREENTEAFF.

This chain connects TRBV2 to TRBJ2-7, with a possible D match to TRBD1 (6 bases). V was cut by 6 bases and J by 6 bases, with 18 bases left in between. Germline CDR1 and CDR2: SNHLY and FYNNEI. CDR3 length equals 14 residues. CDR3 in amino acids: CASRDPDRPPEQYF. The CDR3 nucleotides read TGTGCCAGCAGGGACCCTGACAGGCCACCCGAGCAGTACTTC.

J is TRBJ1-5 and V is TRBV19; D possibly corresponds to TRBD1 (6 bases). V lost 6 bases, J lost 0 bases, and 15 bases lay in between. This CDR3 spans 16 amino acids. CDR1 is LNHDA, CDR2 SQIVND, per germline (reference sequence). CDR3 loop: CASSGGQSYSNQPQHF. CDR3 coding DNA: TGTGCCAGTAGCGGGGGGCAGTCCTATAGCAATCAGCCCCAGCATTTT.

V usage is TRBV6-5 and J usage is TRBJ1-2; weak D call: TRBD1 (6 bases). V was shortened by 2 bases and J by 4 bases, with 11 bases between the two germline ends. The germline gives CDR1 MNHEY, CDR2 SVGAGI. This CDR3 is built from 14 residues. CDR3 sequence reads: CASSYGGLGYGYTF. DNA of the CDR3: TGTGCCAGCAGTTACGGGGGGCTTGGCTATGGCTACACCTTC.

The rearrangement joins TRBV5-1 to TRBJ2-5; D not resolved. The CDR3 loop spans 15 amino acids. With 2 bases removed from V and 2 bases from J, the gap between germline ends came to 13 bases. Per germline, CDR1 SGHRS and CDR2 YFSETQ. In DNA form, the CDR3 reads TGCGCCAGCAGCTTCTCCTACCACCTACAAGAGACCCAGTACTTC. Translated, it gives CASSFSYHLQETQYF. Based on the CDR3 plus reference TRBV5-1 and TRBJ2-5, the full variable domain is KAGVTQTPRYLIKTRGQQVTLSCSPISGHRSVSWYQQTPGQGLQFLFEYFSETQRNKGNFPGRFSGRQFSNSRSEMNVSTLELGDSALYLCASSFSYHLQETQYFGPGTRLLVL.

The V gene is TRBV9, the J gene TRBJ2-7; 9 bases agree with TRBD2. Per the germline V gene, CDR1 is SGDLS and CDR2 is YYNGEE. This CDR3 is 15 amino acids long. Trimming cost V 0 bases and J 4 bases; bases outside gene matches: 5. The CDR3 nucleotides are TGTGCCAGCAGCGTAGGAAATAGCGGGGGTTACGAGCAGTACTTC. Protein product: CASSVGNSGGYEQYF.

This clone was seen only a few times. The V and J genes are TRBV9 and TRBJ1-5; D gene uncertain. Between the trimmed V and J ends, which lost 0 bases and 3 bases, there was a span of 7 bases. The CDR3 loop spans 14 amino acids. Germline V gene lookup returns CDR1 SGDLS and CDR2 YYNGEE. The CDR3 DNA sequence: TGTGCCAGCAGCGTAGGGACCGACAATCAGCCCCAGCATTTT. The encoded protein is CASSVGTDNQPQHF.

Only one count was recorded for this clone. The identical CDR3 is also encoded by other nucleotide sequences in the sample. The chain has TRBV5-1 and TRBJ2-7; D gene uncertain. CDR1 and CDR2 (germline): SGHRS, YFSETQ. The CDR3 contains 12 residues. V was shortened by 0 bases and J by 3 bases, with 4 bases between the two germline ends. The DNA of the CDR3 is TGCGCCAGCAGCTTGGACCGCTACGAGCAGTACTTC. Translated: CASSLDRYEQYF.

The gene calls are TRBV19 and TRBJ1-5, with D tentatively TRBD1 (5 bases). Germline V lookup: CDR1 LNHDA, CDR2 SQIVND (reference sequence). V was cut by 4 bases and J by 16 bases, with 17 bases left in between. The CDR3 consists of 12 residues. CDR3 region: CASSTGTPDHHF. The CDR3 nucleotides are TGTGCCAGTAGTACTGGGACCCCCGACCACCATTTT.

V and J are TRBV2 and TRBJ2-5; perhaps TRBD1 as D (6 bases). CDR1 and CDR2 (germline): SNHLY, FYNNEI. Trimming took off 9 bases at V and 3 bases at J, with 17 bases between the two ends. The CDR3 runs 14 residues. The CDR3 is CASSRRHREETQYF. For the CDR3, the DNA is TGTGCCAGTTCCAGACGGCACAGGGAAGAGACCCAGTACTTC.

CDR3 region: CSVPGTAPYEQYF. The CDR3, as DNA: TGCAGCGTTCCCGGGACGGCCCCCTACGAGCAGTACTTC. The rearrangement joins TRBV29-1 to TRBJ2-7; TRBD1 or TRBD2 may be the D gene (5 bases each). Trimming pared 5 bases from V and 2 bases from J, leaving 13 bases between. The V gene's germline CDR1 is SQVTM and CDR2 ANQGSEA. The CDR3 covers 13 residues.

V is TRBV6-1 and J is TRBJ2-7; D call uncertain. Trimming stripped 7 bases from V and 5 bases from J, with 9 bases between. The CDR3 has 11 amino acids. Germline V gene lookup returns CDR1 MNHNS and CDR2 SASEGT. The CDR3, as DNA: TGTGCCAGCAAAACATACGACGAGCAGTACTTC. Translating it yields CASKTYDEQYF.

The genes are TRBV19 and TRBJ1-5; 10 bases match TRBD1. Trimming cost V 6 bases and J 5 bases; bases outside gene matches: 7. Germline V gene lookup returns CDR1 LNHDA and CDR2 SQIVND (reference sequence). The CDR3 spans 15 residues. The CDR3 bases are TGTGCCAGTAGGACGGGACAGGGGATGGATCAGCCCCAGCATTTT. Translating it yields CASRTGQGMDQPQHF. The variable domain in full, completed from reference TRBV19 and TRBJ1-5, reads DGGITQSPKYLFRKEGQNVTLSCEQNLNHDAMYWYRQDPGQGLRLIYYSQIVNDFQKGDIAEGYSVSREKKESFPLTVTSAQKNPTAFYLCASRTGQGMDQPQHFGDGTRLSIL.

The chain has TRBV27 and TRBJ2-7; tentatively, D is TRBD2 (6 bases). V was trimmed by 5 bases and J by 3 bases, leaving 20 bases between them. This CDR3 contains 16 residues. Germline V lookup: CDR1 MNHEY, CDR2 SMNVEV (reference sequence). CDR3 sequence: CASSRGVGEAFYEQYF. In nucleotides, the CDR3 is TGTGCCAGCAGTAGAGGGGTTGGGGAGGCTTTCTACGAGCAGTACTTC.

CDR3 DNA: TGCAGCGTGCAGGGGGTGACCTACGAGCAGTACTTC. As protein: CSVQGVTYEQYF. This chain joins TRBV29-1 and TRBJ2-5; 7 positions agree with TRBD1. The J call is uncertain, as TRBJ2-7 better fits the DNA end. CDR3 length: 12 residues. Germline V gives CDR1 SQVTM, CDR2 ANQGSEA.

There are a few counts of this clone. The genes are TRBV30 and TRBJ1-4, with TRBD1 identical over 9 bases. With 1 base clipped from V and 8 bases from J, the junction kept 8 bases outside the gene matches. The CDR3 is 15 residues long. From germline, CDR1 is GTSNPN and CDR2 SVGIG (reference sequence). The CDR3 loop reads CAWSEGQGNGEKLFF. Written as DNA, the CDR3 is TGTGCCTGGAGTGAGGGACAGGGAAACGGGGAAAAACTGTTTTTT. The full variable domain, its missing parts supplied by reference TRBV30 and TRBJ1-4, is SQTIHQWPATLVQPVGSPLSLECTVEGTSNPNLYWYRQAAGRGLQLLFYSVGIGQISSEVPQNLSASRPQDRQFILSSKKLLLSDSGFYLCAWSEGQGNGEKLFFGSGTQLSVL.

This clone was observed a handful of times. V usage is TRBV7-8 and J usage is TRBJ1-5; D unresolved. The V end lost 4 bases, the J end lost 0 bases, and 7 bases lay between the germline ends. In germline, CDR1 is SGHVS, CDR2 FQNEAQ. The CDR3 is made up of 14 amino acids. The chain's CDR3 is CASSSRYSNQPQHF. CDR3 in DNA: TGTGCCAGCAGCTCCAGATATAGCAATCAGCCCCAGCATTTT.

The V call is TRBV14, the J call TRBJ2-1; TRBD2 matches at 7 bases. This CDR3 region has 15 residues. Germline V gene data show CDR1 as SGHDN and CDR2 as FVKESK. Germline trimming cut 5 bases from V and 3 bases from J; bases unmatched to any gene: 7. The CDR3 reads CASSVGGNYYNEQFF. DNA for the CDR3: TGTGCCAGCAGCGTGGGGGGGAACTACTACAATGAGCAGTTCTTC.

The chain couples TRBV18 to TRBJ2-7; TRBD2 matches at 9 bases. J lost 4 bases, V lost 3 bases, and 10 bases had no gene match. Germline V gene data show CDR1 as KGHSH and CDR2 as LQKENI. The CDR3 consists of 16 residues. The CDR3 DNA follows: TGTGCCAGCTCACCTCAGGCTAGCGGGACGGGGTACGAGCAGTACTTC. It codes for CASSPQASGTGYEQYF.

By sample share, this clone is medium-sized. The chain uses TRBV9 and TRBJ2-5; D may be TRBD2 (6 bases). This CDR3 has 15 amino acids. The V end was cut by 0 bases, the J end by 1 base, with 10 bases between. CDR1 and CDR2 (germline): SGDLS, YYNGEE. In nucleotides, the CDR3 is TGTGCCAGCAGCGTAGGAGGAGGGACCCAAGAGACCCAGTACTTC. Translated, it gives CASSVGGGTQETQYF. The full variable domain, in which reference TRBV9 and TRBJ2-5 provide the parts outside the CDR3, is DSGVTQTPKHLITATGQRVTLRCSPRSGDLSVYWYQQSLDQGLQFLIQYYNGEERAKGNILERFSAQQFPDLHSELNLSSLELGDSALYFCASSVGGGTQETQYFGPGTRLLVL.